This T cell receptor beta chain was retrieved from a study of T cell repertoires in cytomegalovirus infection. At the level of the study: CMV infection and matching HLA type were both indicated by public TCR beta signatures. General study results and limits: HLA-C-restricted CMV clonotypes gave the most frequent clonotype in two of eight donors. Using cumulative public TCR beta family frequency, the authors identified those who carried CMV together with the relevant HLA.

TCRdb called the reads again in MiXCR, with one record for every CDR3 protein. The sample has 200,000 to 300,000 distinct CDR3 sequences, approximately 10% seen once; the top ten hold roughly 16%. This clonotype was picked up a small number of times. Its antigen is unidentified. The receptor comes from a human donor in good health (CMV status not recorded). Some clones in this sample may be carry-over from other donors' samples. Sample: PBMCs.

CDR3 DNA sequence: TGTGCCAGTACCGAGGGACAGGCGACCTATGGCTACACCTTC. Amino acids: CASTEGQATYGYTF. J is TRBJ1-2 and V is TRBV19, with TRBD1 matching 8 bases. Trimming at V came to 7 bases and at J to 4 bases, leaving 8 bases not matched to a gene. This CDR3 is built from 14 residues. Germline CDR1 is LNHDA and CDR2 is SQIVND (reference sequence).